The T cell receptor (beta chain) described here comes from a study of Graves' ophthalmopathy and Graves' hyperthyroidism. Background on the study: By definition, stable hyperthyroidism involved no ophthalmopathy within 18 months of follow-up.

Per germline, CDR1 MNHNY and CDR2 SVGAGI (reference sequence). There are 13 residues in the CDR3. The V gene lost 2 bases and the J gene lost 6 bases, with 8 bases spanning the gap. Pregnancy or lactation, uncontrolled infections and other autoimmune diseases were grounds for excluding patients. Diagnostic conclusions were grounded in clinical symptoms, serum thyroxine, TRAb, thyroid ultrasound and orbital computed tomography. The sample holds many counts of this clonotype. Amplification of TCR beta CDR3 regions used RNA transcripts. A first-round RT-PCR used HTBI primers, followed by a second-round multiplex PCR. One entry per CDR3 protein, called by TCRdb with MiXCR from the multiplex PCR reads. Of over a million distinct CDR3 sequences in the sample, 35% to 40% were seen once.

This chain joins TRBV6-6 and TRBJ1-5; the D is unclear. The TCR comes from an adult man with Graves' hyperthyroidism. The sequenced sample consisted of peripheral blood or thyroid tissue (not recorded which). CDR3 DNA: TGTGCCAGCAGTTACCCACCCGCTCAGCCCCAGCATTTT. Its protein is CASSYPPAQPQHF.